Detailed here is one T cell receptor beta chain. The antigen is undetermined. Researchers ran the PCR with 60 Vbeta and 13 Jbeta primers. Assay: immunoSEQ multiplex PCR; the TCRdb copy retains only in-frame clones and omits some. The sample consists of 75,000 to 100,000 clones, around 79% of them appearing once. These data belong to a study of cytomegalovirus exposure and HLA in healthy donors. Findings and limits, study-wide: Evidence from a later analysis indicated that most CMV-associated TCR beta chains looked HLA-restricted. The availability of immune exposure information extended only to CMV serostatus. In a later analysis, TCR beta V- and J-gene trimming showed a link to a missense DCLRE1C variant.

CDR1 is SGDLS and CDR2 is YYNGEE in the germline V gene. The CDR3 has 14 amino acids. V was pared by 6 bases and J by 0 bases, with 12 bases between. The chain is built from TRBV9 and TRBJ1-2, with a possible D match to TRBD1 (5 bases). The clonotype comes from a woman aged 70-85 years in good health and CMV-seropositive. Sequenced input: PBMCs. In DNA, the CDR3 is TGTGCCAGCACCCCCCGACAGACTAACTATGGCTACACCTTC. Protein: CASTPRQTNYGYTF.